Presented here are 30 T cell receptor beta chains from one specimen sequenced in a study of graft-versus-host responses after intestinal transplantation. Data came from immunoSEQ multiplex PCR; TCRdb stores just in-frame clones and leaves some out. The repertoire holds almost 15,000 clones, roughly 69% seen once, with 7% to 9% in the top ten. Both intraepithelial and lamina propria lymphocytes were released by processing graft tissue. The specimen comprised ileum tissue, sampled roughly 720 days after intestinal transplantation. The receptors were gathered from a human patient who received an intestinal transplant, so some T cells may come from the graft donor.

J is TRBJ1-2 and V is TRBV30, with TRBD1 identical over 10 bases. The CDR3 has 17 residues. Germline CDR1 and CDR2: GTSNPN and SVGIG (reference sequence). Trimming cost V 0 bases and J 2 bases; bases outside gene matches: 9. The CDR3: CAWSVLRGQGLNYGYTF. Here the CDR3 DNA reads TGTGCCTGGAGTGTACTTAGGGGACAGGGGTTAAACTATGGCTACACCTTC.

The J gene is TRBJ1-3, the V gene TRBV9; 7 bases line up with TRBD1. Losses at the gene ends were 4 bases for V and 0 bases for J; bases not matched to a gene: 10. Germline CDR1 reads SGDLS; CDR2 reads YYNGEE. This CDR3 has 17 amino acids. The CDR3 loop is CASSPRSGTVSGNTIYF. The CDR3 nucleotides are TGTGCCAGCAGCCCCCGCTCCGGGACAGTCTCTGGAAACACCATATATTTT.

The rearrangement links TRBV19 to TRBJ2-1; D unclear. CDR1 and CDR2 from the germline V gene are LNHDA and SQIVND (reference sequence). Trimming stripped 1 base from V and 6 bases from J, with 4 bases between. This CDR3 has 12 residues. CDR3 protein: CASSIAFNEQFF. Written as DNA, the CDR3 is TGTGCCAGTAGTATAGCCTTCAATGAGCAGTTCTTC.

J is TRBJ2-2 and V is TRBV7-8; D is possibly TRBD2 (6 bases). CDR1 and CDR2 (germline): SGHVS, FQNEAQ. The V gene lost 6 bases and the J gene lost 4 bases, with 12 bases spanning the gap. This CDR3 spans 14 amino acids. For the CDR3, the DNA is TGTGCCAGCAGGAGGGGACTGAGCACCGGGGAGCTGTTTTTT. This translates into CASRRGLSTGELFF.

CDR3 amino acids: CASSQDEGFGDEQFF. In DNA form, the CDR3 reads TGCGCCAGCAGCCAAGATGAGGGTTTTGGCGATGAGCAGTTCTTC. The chain recombines TRBV4-3 with TRBJ2-1; tentatively, D is TRBD2 (5 bases). CDR1 LGHNA and CDR2 YSLEER come from the germline V gene. The CDR3 runs 15 residues. V lost 0 bases and J 8 bases, leaving 14 bases between the germline ends.

This clone is deemed medium-sized. J is TRBJ2-5 and V is TRBV2, with D maybe TRBD1 (6 bases). Trimming stripped 8 bases from V and 1 base from J, with 14 bases between. This CDR3 is 14 amino acids long. Germline values: CDR1 SNHLY, CDR2 FYNNEI. The CDR3: CASSATGFQETQYF. DNA of the CDR3: TGTGCCAGCTCCGCTACAGGGTTCCAAGAGACCCAGTACTTC. Full variable domain (remainder filled in from reference TRBV2 and TRBJ2-5): EPEVTQTPSHQVTQMGQEVILRCVPISNHLYFYWYRQILGQKVEFLVSFYNNEISEKSEIFDDQFSVERPDGSNFTLKIRSTKLEDSAMYFCASSATGFQETQYFGPGTRLLVL.

In this sample, this clone turned up a few times. The chain employs TRBV9 and TRBJ2-3, with 10 nucleotides matching TRBD2. Germline V gene lookup returns CDR1 SGDLS and CDR2 YYNGEE. The CDR3 is made up of 17 amino acids. V lost 4 bases to trimming and J lost 2 bases; unmatched junction nucleotides: 10. CDR3 sequence: CASSRRASGGYTDTQYF. Here the CDR3 DNA reads TGTGCCAGCAGCCGCCGGGCTAGCGGGGGATACACAGATACGCAGTATTTT.

V and J are TRBV4-3 and TRBJ1-2, with D possibly TRBD1 on 6 matching bases. Germline V gives CDR1 LGHNA, CDR2 YSLEER. Between the trimmed V and J ends, which lost 0 bases and 8 bases, there was a span of 16 bases. The CDR3 sequence is 15 residues long. CDR3 DNA sequence: TGCGCCAGCAGCCAAGAAGGGGGAGGGGGTCGGGGCTACACCTTC. Translated: CASSQEGGGGRGYTF.

The V gene is TRBV12-2, the J gene TRBJ2-2; the table assigns TRBD2, which was not confirmed against the DNA. TRBV12-2 is reported as a pseudogene. The CDR3 has 12 residues. The CDR3 region is CASRPTPGELFF. The CDR3 bases are TGTGCAAGTCGCCCAACTCCCGGGGAGCTGTTTTTT.

This clone appeared a few times. The chain employs TRBV15 and TRBJ2-1; 11 bases agree with TRBD1. J gave up 10 bases and V 8 bases, and 4 bases lay outside the gene matches. The CDR3 covers 12 residues. The germline V gene has CDR1 LNHNV and CDR2 YYDKDF (reference sequence). CDR3 coding DNA: TGTGCCACCCGGGACAGGGGGGGCGAGCAGTTCTTC. This translates into CATRDRGGEQFF.

V gene TRBV11-2 combines with J gene TRBJ2-3; 9 bases align to TRBD1. CDR3 length: 19 amino acids. V lost 5 bases to trimming and J lost 0 bases; unmatched junction nucleotides: 15. The germline gives CDR1 SGHAT, CDR2 FQNNGV. This CDR3 is CASSQRPSGTGTSTDTQYF. The DNA for the CDR3 is TGTGCCAGCAGCCAACGCCCCTCCGGGACAGGGACCAGCACAGATACGCAGTATTTT. The full variable domain, in which reference TRBV11-2 and TRBJ2-3 provide the parts outside the CDR3, is EAGVAQSPRYKIIEKRQSVAFWCNPISGHATLYWYQQILGQGPKLLIQFQNNGVVDDSQLPKDRFSAERLKGVDSTLKIQPAKLEDSAVYLCASSQRPSGTGTSTDTQYFGPGTRLTVL.

V is TRBV6-4 and J is TRBJ2-3; D not certain. Germline V gives CDR1 MRHNA, CDR2 SNTAGT. The CDR3 runs 14 residues. V lost 0 bases to trimming and J lost 0 bases, with 4 bases between them. The CDR3 sequence: CASSDSSSTDTQYF. In DNA form, the CDR3 reads TGTGCCAGCAGTGACTCGTCTAGCACAGATACGCAGTATTTT.

The genes are TRBV6-4 and TRBJ2-1; tentative D call: TRBD1 (5 bases). There are 16 residues in the CDR3. Germline values: CDR1 MRHNA, CDR2 SNTAGT. V was shortened by 0 bases and J by 1 base, with 10 bases between the two germline ends. This CDR3 is CASSDSQRGSYNEQFF. In nucleotides, the CDR3 is TGTGCCAGCAGTGACTCCCAAAGGGGTTCCTACAATGAGCAGTTCTTC.

The rearrangement joins TRBV20-1 to TRBJ2-3; no clear D. V gave up 6 bases and J gave up 4 bases, with 8 bases separating them. The germline V gene has CDR1 DFQATT and CDR2 SNEGSKA (reference sequence). This CDR3 comprises 11 residues. CDR3 sequence (DNA): TGCAGTGCCCCCTTTCCAGATACGCAGTATTTT. As protein: CSAPFPDTQYF.

This CDR3 is CASSLGRGTGANVLTF. CDR3 coding DNA: TGTGCCAGCAGCTTAGGGAGGGGAACTGGGGCCAACGTCCTGACTTTC. The chain combines TRBV11-2 with TRBJ2-6; weak D call: TRBD2 (6 bases). CDR3 length: 16 residues. Germline assignment: CDR1 SGHAT and CDR2 FQNNGV. Trimming pared 1 base from V and 2 bases from J, leaving 9 bases between.

This sequence joins TRBV7-2 and TRBJ2-7, with 8 bases identical to TRBD1. J lost 6 bases, V lost 2 bases, and 9 bases had no gene match. CDR3 length: 15 amino acids. The germline V gene has CDR1 SGHTA and CDR2 FQGNSA. In DNA form, the CDR3 reads TGTGCCAGCAGCTTAATTGGTCAGGGGGCAATCGAGCAGTACTTC. Translated: CASSLIGQGAIEQYF.

The chain recombines TRBV6-5 with TRBJ2-7, with 9 bases aligning to TRBD1. Per germline, CDR1 MNHEY and CDR2 SVGAGI. Trimming at V came to 2 bases and at J to 3 bases, leaving 5 bases not matched to a gene. The CDR3 is 15 amino acids. CDR3 sequence: CASSYGTGNIYEQYF. In DNA form, the CDR3 reads TGTGCCAGCAGTTACGGGACAGGGAACATCTACGAGCAGTACTTC.

The chain recombines TRBV30 with TRBJ2-5; tentatively, D is TRBD1 (6 bases). The DNA end favors TRBJ2-7, so the J call may be wrong. The CDR3 is made up of 12 amino acids. Per the germline V gene, CDR1 is GTSNPN and CDR2 is SVGIG (reference sequence). The CDR3 sequence is CAWRTGNYEQYF. In DNA, the CDR3 is TGTGCCTGGAGAACAGGGAACTACGAGCAGTACTTC.

The genes are TRBV5-6 and TRBJ2-4; 13 nucleotides line up with TRBD2. Germline CDR1 SGHDT, CDR2 YYEEEE. V shed 2 bases, J shed 8 bases, and the junction held 1 base outside the gene matches. There are 14 residues in the CDR3. CDR3 in DNA: TGTGCCAGCAGCTTACTAGCGGGGGGGCACATTCAGTACTTC. Its translation: CASSLLAGGHIQYF.

The chain is built from TRBV5-6 and TRBJ2-5; 8 nucleotides agree with TRBD1. The V gene end was trimmed by 4 bases and the J gene end by 2 bases; junction bases not matched to a gene: 10. Per the germline V gene, CDR1 is SGHDT and CDR2 is YYEEEE. This CDR3 is 16 amino acids long. CDR3 amino acids: CASSPWTGIRQETQYF. CDR3 coding DNA: TGTGCCAGCAGCCCCTGGACAGGGATCCGTCAAGAGACCCAGTACTTC.

This chain connects TRBV29-1 to TRBJ2-7; TRBD1 matches at 7 bases. The CDR3 covers 14 residues. V lost 5 bases to trimming and J lost 5 bases; unmatched junction nucleotides: 12. Germline V lookup: CDR1 SQVTM, CDR2 ANQGSEA. The CDR3 region is CSVWDSLTRNEQYF. The CDR3 bases are TGCAGCGTTTGGGACAGCCTTACGCGCAACGAGCAGTACTTC.

V is TRBV5-6 and J is TRBJ2-3; perhaps TRBD2 as D (6 bases). V lost 6 bases and J lost 7, with 18 bases in between. The germline CDR1 and CDR2 sequences are SGHDT and YYEEEE. The length of the CDR3 is 14 residues. As DNA, the CDR3 is TGTGCCAGCAAGGGACTCTCATCTACATATACGCAGTATTTT. Translation: CASKGLSSTYTQYF. Filled out from reference TRBV5-6 and TRBJ2-3, the complete variable domain reads DAGVTQSPTHLIKTRGQQVTLRCSPKSGHDTVSWYQQALGQGPQFIFQYYEEEERQRGNFPDRFSGHQFPNYSSELNVNALLLGDSALYLCASKGLSSTYTQYFGPGTRLTVL.

The gene calls are TRBV9 and TRBJ1-1, with D tentatively TRBD1 (6 bases). CDR3 length equals 14 residues. Trimming stripped 3 bases from V and 5 bases from J, with 14 bases between. Germline-derived CDR1 and CDR2 are SGDLS and YYNGEE. The CDR3 DNA sequence: TGTGCCAGCAGCGCTGGGGGGGGGCGGACTGAAGCTTTCTTT. Amino acid sequence: CASSAGGGRTEAFF.

For this clone: A read error may account for a junction end that differs from germline. J is TRBJ2-4 and V is TRBV12-5; possible D gene TRBD2, 6 bases. CDR3 length equals 13 residues. CDR1 is LGHNT, CDR2 FRNRAP, per germline. CDR3 residues: CASGLDPGDIQYF. The CDR3 DNA follows: TGTGCTAGTGGCTTGGACCCGGGGGACATTCAGTACTTC.

This clone was observed a handful of times. The V call is TRBV19, the J call TRBJ1-4; D uncertain. The CDR3 runs to 14 residues. Germline V gene lookup returns CDR1 LNHDA and CDR2 SQIVND (reference sequence). Trimming removed 3 bases from V and 5 bases from J, with 10 bases in between. The CDR3 bases are TGTGCCAGTAGTATCGGGGTCGGGAATGAAAAACTGTTTTTT. It encodes CASSIGVGNEKLFF.

The chain has TRBV4-3 and TRBJ1-2; 7 bases are shared with TRBD1. J gave up 2 bases and V 0 bases, and 3 bases lay outside the gene matches. Germline lookup yields CDR1 LGHNA and CDR2 YSLEER. The length of the CDR3 is 15 residues. CDR3 bases: TGCGCCAGCAGCCAAGATCCGGGACAGAACTATGGCTACACCTTC. As protein: CASSQDPGQNYGYTF.

The V and J genes are TRBV30 and TRBJ1-1; the D is unclear. This CDR3 contains 15 residues. The V gene lost 3 bases and the J gene lost 5 bases, with 19 bases spanning the gap. Per the germline V gene, CDR1 is GTSNPN and CDR2 is SVGIG (reference sequence). CDR3 residues: CAWSLVTAVGTEAFF. The CDR3 DNA is TGTGCCTGGAGCTTGGTTACAGCGGTGGGGACTGAAGCTTTCTTT.

This clone was seen a single time. This chain joins TRBV27 and TRBJ2-2, with TRBD1 identical over 9 bases. V shed 3 bases, J shed 10 bases, and the junction held 9 bases outside the gene matches. The CDR3 spans 15 residues. Germline lookup yields CDR1 MNHEY and CDR2 SMNVEV (reference sequence). CDR3 nucleotides: TGTGCCAGCAGTTTCACGGGACAGGGTACGGTGGAGCTGTTTTTT. This gives the protein CASSFTGQGTVELFF.

The chain links TRBV5-6 to TRBJ2-2, with TRBD2 as a possible D gene (6 bases). CDR1 and CDR2 from the germline V gene are SGHDT and YYEEEE. Trimming shortened V by 2 bases and J by 0 bases, and 8 bases separated the two germline ends. There are 15 residues in the CDR3. The DNA for the CDR3 is TGTGCCAGCAGCTTAGGGACTGCGAACACCGGGGAGCTGTTTTTT. Translated: CASSLGTANTGELFF. The full variable domain, with the rest looked up from reference TRBV5-6 and TRBJ2-2, is DAGVTQSPTHLIKTRGQQVTLRCSPKSGHDTVSWYQQALGQGPQFIFQYYEEEERQRGNFPDRFSGHQFPNYSSELNVNALLLGDSALYLCASSLGTANTGELFFGEGSRLTVL.

CDR3 coding DNA: TGTGCCAGCAAGAGGTCCGGGGGGACGGAAGGGGAGACCCAGTACTTC. Its translation is CASKRSGGTEGETQYF. The chain couples TRBV28 to TRBJ2-5; 7 bases match TRBD2. Germline values: CDR1 MDHEN, CDR2 SYDVKM. V lost 7 bases, J lost 5 bases, and 16 bases stayed unmatched. The CDR3 runs to 16 residues.